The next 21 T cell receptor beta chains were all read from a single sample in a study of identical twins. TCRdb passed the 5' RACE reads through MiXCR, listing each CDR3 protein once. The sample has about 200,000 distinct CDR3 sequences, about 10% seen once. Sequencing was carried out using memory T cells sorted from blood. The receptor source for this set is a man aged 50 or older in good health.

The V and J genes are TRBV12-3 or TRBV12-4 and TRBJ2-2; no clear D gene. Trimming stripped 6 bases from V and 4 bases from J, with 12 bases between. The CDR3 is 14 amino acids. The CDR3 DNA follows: TGTGCCAGCAGCCTGATGGGCTCCACCGGGGAGCTGTTTTTT. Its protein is CASSLMGSTGELFF.

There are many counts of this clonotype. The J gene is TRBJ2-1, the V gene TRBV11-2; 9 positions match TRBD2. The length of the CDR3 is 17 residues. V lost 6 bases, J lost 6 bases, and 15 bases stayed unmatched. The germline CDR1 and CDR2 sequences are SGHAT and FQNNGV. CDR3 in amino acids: CASSLYSLAGEGNEQFF. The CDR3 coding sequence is TGTGCCAGCAGTCTCTATTCGTTAGCGGGAGAAGGCAATGAGCAGTTCTTC.

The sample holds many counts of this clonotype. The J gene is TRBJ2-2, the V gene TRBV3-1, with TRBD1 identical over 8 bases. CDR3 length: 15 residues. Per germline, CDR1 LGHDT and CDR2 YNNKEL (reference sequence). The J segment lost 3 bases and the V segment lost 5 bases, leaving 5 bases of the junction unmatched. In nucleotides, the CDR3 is TGTGCCAGCAGCTTGGGACAGGCTGACACCGGGGAGCTGTTTTTT. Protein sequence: CASSLGQADTGELFF.

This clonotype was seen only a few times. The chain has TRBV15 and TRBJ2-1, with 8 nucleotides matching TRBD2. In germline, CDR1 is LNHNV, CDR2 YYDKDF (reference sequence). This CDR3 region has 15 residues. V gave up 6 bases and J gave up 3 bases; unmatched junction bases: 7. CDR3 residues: CATSPSGRGYNEQFF. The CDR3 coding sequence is TGTGCCACCAGTCCCAGCGGGAGAGGCTACAATGAGCAGTTCTTC.

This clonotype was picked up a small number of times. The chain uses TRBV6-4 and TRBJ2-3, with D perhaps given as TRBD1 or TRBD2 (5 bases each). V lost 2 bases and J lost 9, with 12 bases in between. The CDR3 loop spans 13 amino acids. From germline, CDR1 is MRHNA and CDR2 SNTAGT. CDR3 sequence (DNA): TGTGCCAGCAGTGACCCGGGGCGGCACACGCAGTATTTT. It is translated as CASSDPGRHTQYF.

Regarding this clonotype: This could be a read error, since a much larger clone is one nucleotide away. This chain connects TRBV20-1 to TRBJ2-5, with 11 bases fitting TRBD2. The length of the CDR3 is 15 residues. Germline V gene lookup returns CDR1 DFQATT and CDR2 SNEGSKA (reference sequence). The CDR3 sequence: CSTRNSGRAGETQYF. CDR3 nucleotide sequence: TGCAGTACTAGAAATAGCGGGAGGGCCGGAGAGACCCAGTACTTC.

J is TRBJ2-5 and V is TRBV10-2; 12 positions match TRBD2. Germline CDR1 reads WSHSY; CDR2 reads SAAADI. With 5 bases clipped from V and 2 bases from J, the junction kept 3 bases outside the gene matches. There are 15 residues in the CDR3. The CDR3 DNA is TGCGCCAGCAGTCCGCTAGCGGGGGGGCAAGAGACCCAGTACTTC. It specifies CASSPLAGGQETQYF.

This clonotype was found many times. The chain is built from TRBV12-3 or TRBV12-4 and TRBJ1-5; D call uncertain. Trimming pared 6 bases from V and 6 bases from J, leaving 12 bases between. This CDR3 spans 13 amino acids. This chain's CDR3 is CASRREGGQPQHF. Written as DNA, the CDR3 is TGTGCCAGCAGGCGGGAGGGAGGTCAGCCCCAGCATTTT.

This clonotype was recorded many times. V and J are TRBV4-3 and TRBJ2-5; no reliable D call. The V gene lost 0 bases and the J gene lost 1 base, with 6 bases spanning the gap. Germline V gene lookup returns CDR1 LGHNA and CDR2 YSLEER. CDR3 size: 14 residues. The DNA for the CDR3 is TGCGCCAGCAGCCAAGACTACGGCCAAGAGACCCAGTACTTC. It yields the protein CASSQDYGQETQYF.

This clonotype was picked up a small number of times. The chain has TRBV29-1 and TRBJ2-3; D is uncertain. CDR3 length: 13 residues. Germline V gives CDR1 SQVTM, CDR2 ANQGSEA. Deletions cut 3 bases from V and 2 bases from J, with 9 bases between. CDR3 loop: CSVDGENTDTQYF. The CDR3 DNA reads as TGCAGCGTTGACGGTGAAAACACAGATACGCAGTATTTT.

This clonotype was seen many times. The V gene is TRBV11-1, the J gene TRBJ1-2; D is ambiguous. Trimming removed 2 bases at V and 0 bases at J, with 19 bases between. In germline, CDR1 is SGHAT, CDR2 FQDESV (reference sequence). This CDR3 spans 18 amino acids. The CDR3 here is CASSLFPQAPRSNYGYTF. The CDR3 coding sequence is TGTGCCAGCAGCTTATTTCCGCAGGCCCCCAGATCTAACTATGGCTACACCTTC.

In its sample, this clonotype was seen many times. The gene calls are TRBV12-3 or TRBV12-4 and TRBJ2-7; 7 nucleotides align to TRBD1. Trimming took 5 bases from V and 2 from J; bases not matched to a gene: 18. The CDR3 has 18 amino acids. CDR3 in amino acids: CASSRLLPGTAFPYEQYF. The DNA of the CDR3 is TGTGCCAGCAGTCGACTTTTGCCGGGGACAGCTTTCCCCTACGAGCAGTACTTC.

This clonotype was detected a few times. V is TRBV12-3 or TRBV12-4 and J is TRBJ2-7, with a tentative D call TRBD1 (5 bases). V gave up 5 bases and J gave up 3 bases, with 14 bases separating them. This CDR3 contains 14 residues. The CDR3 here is CASSPHGQGYEQYF. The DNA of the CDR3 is TGTGCCAGCAGTCCCCACGGTCAGGGCTACGAGCAGTACTTC.

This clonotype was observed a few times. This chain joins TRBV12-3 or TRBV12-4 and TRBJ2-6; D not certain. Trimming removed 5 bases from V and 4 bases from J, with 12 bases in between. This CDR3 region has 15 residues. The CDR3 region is CASSGSHAGANVLTF. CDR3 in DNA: TGTGCCAGCAGTGGGTCCCATGCCGGGGCCAACGTCCTGACTTTC.

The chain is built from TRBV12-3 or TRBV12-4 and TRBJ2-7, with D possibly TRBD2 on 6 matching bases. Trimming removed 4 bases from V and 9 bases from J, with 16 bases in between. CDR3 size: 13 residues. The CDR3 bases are TGTGCCAGCAGTTCCGGACTAACCAACGGGCAGTACTTC. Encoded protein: CASSSGLTNGQYF.

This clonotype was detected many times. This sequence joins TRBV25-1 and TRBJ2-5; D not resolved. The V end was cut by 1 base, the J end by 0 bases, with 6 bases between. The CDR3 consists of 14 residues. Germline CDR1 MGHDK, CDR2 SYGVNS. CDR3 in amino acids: CASSESGHQETQYF. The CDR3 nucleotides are TGTGCCAGCAGTGAATCAGGACACCAAGAGACCCAGTACTTC.

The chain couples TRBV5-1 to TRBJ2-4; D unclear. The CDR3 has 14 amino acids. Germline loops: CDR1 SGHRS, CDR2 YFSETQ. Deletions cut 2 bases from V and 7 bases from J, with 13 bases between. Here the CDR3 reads CASSFRPLGNIQYF. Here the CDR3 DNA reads TGCGCCAGCAGCTTCCGACCACTCGGGAACATTCAGTACTTC.

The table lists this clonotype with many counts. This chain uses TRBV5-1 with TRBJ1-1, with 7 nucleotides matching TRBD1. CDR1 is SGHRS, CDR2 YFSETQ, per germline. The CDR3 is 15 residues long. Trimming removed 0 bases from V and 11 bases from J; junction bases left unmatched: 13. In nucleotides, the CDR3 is TGCGCCAGCAGCTTGGACGGACAGGAGATCCGTGGGGCTTTCTTT. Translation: CASSLDGQEIRGAFF.

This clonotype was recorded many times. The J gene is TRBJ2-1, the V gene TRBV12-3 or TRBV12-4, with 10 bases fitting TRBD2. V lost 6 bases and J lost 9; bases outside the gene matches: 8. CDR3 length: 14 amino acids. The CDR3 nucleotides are TGTGCCAGCAGACGAACTAGCGGGGTCGGTGAGCAGTTCTTC. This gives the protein CASRRTSGVGEQFF.

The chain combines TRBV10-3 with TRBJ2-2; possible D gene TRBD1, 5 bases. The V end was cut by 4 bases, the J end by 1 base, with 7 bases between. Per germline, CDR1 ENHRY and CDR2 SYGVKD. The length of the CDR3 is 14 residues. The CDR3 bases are TGTGCCATCAGTGGACAGAAGAACACCGGGGAGCTGTTTTTT. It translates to CAISGQKNTGELFF.

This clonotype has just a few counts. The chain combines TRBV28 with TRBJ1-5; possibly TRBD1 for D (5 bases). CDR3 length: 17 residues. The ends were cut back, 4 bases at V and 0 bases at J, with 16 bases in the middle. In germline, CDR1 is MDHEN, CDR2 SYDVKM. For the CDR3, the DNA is TGTGCCAGCAGTTCGGGACTGAATGTGAATAGCAATCAGCCCCAGCATTTT. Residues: CASSSGLNVNSNQPQHF. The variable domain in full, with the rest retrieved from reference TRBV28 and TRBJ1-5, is DVKVTQSSRYLVKRTGEKVFLECVQDMDHENMFWYRQDPGLGLRLIYFSYDVKMKEKGDIPEGYSVSREKKERFSLILESASTNQTSMYLCASSSGLNVNSNQPQHFGDGTRLSIL.